This TCR beta chain was sequenced in a study of cytomegalovirus exposure and HLA in healthy donors (dated by TCRdb to about 2017). General notes on the study: In an earlier analysis of around 540 of the donors, 276 Gb of sequence data and approximately 100 million unique TCR beta sequences from about 190 million T cells were reported. Around 320 gigabases of sequencing data and around 87 million unique TCR sequences were included in an early release covering 500 to 750 HLA-typed donors. Of the 398 genotyped donors, about 80% fell in the genetic ancestry cluster associated with self-reported Caucasian donors. The study aimed to test whether cataloging public T cell receptors could reveal signatures of past pathogen exposure. The study profiled the T cell repertoires of about 720 subjects by immunosequencing and related them to cytomegalovirus serostatus. Along with the approximately 650-subject first cohort, a separate validation cohort of 120 different subjects was used. The study combined high-throughput TCR immunosequencing, statistical association of individual TCRs with disease status, and machine learning to predict cytomegalovirus infection status. In a later analysis, previously published TCR beta repertoires from 550 to 700 donors were re-analyzed and high-resolution HLA genotyping was added so that TCR occurrence patterns could be studied. The later analysis used no new phenotypic data to find candidate immune exposures, relying instead on TCR beta sequences and their occurrence across donors. In an earlier analysis of roughly 580 of the donors, high-throughput TCR beta sequencing was used to judge whether each TCR beta V gene segment behaved as functional or pseudogenic. Donor age, sex, ethnicity and CMV serostatus were compiled alongside the repertoire data. A later genetic analysis used genome-wide SNP genotypes for about 65% of the 666 donors, treating that subset as a discovery cohort. All discovery cohort repertoires had been generated on a single sequencing platform. HLA typing included class I and class II loci at four-digit resolution. The number of donors typed differed by locus, with roughly 629-640 for A, B, C, DRB1 and DQB1, roughly 520 for DQA1, 606 for DPA1, and 400 to 490 for DPB1. A handful of DR-DQ haplotypes were treated as single units for association and clustering because of strong linkage in the cohort. On average, 235,054 unique TCR beta nucleotide sequences were sequenced per donor among fewer than 500 genotyped donors of the cohort, with roughly 18% of those sequences being non-productive. Overall results and qualifications from the work: For the cohort, immune exposure information was limited to CMV serostatus. Correlated functional status among segregating V segments might reflect linkage disequilibrium, but an unknown experimental factor could not be ruled out. Three of the identified cytomegalovirus-associated TCR beta chains were confirmed in vitro to be specific for cytomegalovirus antigens. Some IMGT-functional V segments, including TRBV6-2 and TRBV6-3, could not be told apart with the 87-base-pair reads, so those segments were excluded. In a later analysis, several top co-occurrence clusters were reported to appear linked to parvovirus B19, influenza, CMV and Epstein-Barr virus. Because HLA typing was unavailable for some donors at each locus, only the typed subset was used in association tests. In a later analysis, HLA-associated TCR beta chains showed more clonal expansion and lower generation probabilities than non-associated chains that were equally common. A total of around 150 TCR beta chains were listed by the study as associated with cytomegalovirus. Broadly in line with IMGT annotations, most TCR beta V segments showed up in productive rearrangements about 87% or about 30% of the time in an earlier analysis of a few hundred of the donors. A later genetic analysis reported fewer N-insertions in productive TCRs among donors in an Asian-associated ancestry cluster than the roughly 700-donor mean. A cluster of highly shared sequence variants was judged likely to be a technical artifact of the sequencing pipeline. Because counts were too low, some 17 rarely observed V segments, including chromosome 9 orphons, were left out of the earlier analysis of 500 to 750 of the donors. The classifier was reported to diagnose cytomegalovirus status with high specificity and sensitivity in both the original cohort and the validation cohort. A later analysis found that TCR association rates varied across HLA loci, with DRB1 alleles showing the most associated TCRs and HLA-C alleles the fewest. According to a later analysis, most CMV-associated TCR beta chains appeared to be HLA-restricted, and the HLA associations seemed to be driven largely by CMV exposure. Specific HLA alleles were associated with 16,951 TCR beta sequences at a false discovery rate of 0.05 in a later analysis. A further reported finding was that TCR beta sequences accurately predicted the HLA-A and HLA-B alleles for most subjects in the first cohort. The presence/absence analyses assumed that sequencing depth was roughly uniform across donors, and that assumption may not be true. When HLA alleles, especially DR and DQ, strongly co-occurred, attributing TCR associations to individual alleles was difficult. According to the authors, the approach could potentially be generalized to other disease states and immunological phenotypes. Most TCR sequences were observed very rarely across donors, whereas some public TCRs were present in many individuals. The cohort was sequenced for TCR beta chains only, and without alpha or paired-chain data the features that could be detected were limited. V-gene and J-gene trimming of TCR beta chains was associated with a missense DCLRE1C variant in a later genetic analysis, and the association was replicated in an independent cohort.

Including cysteine and phenylalanine, the CDR3 has 11 amino acids. The retained sequence is limited to the CDR3, 33 bases, with the frame set at the first base. The CDR1 and CDR2 encoded by the germline V gene are MNHNS and SASEGT. V is shortened by 6 bases, J by 6 bases, and the region joining them spans 8 bases. On this clone itself: What antigen it recognizes has not been identified. One base away there is no much larger clone; base qualities are not given.

The library was obtained by the immunoSEQ multiplex PCR assay. For the multiplex PCR, a mixture combining 60 forward primers for TCR Vbeta segments and 13 reverse primers for TCR Jbeta segments was used. The CDR3 region of rearranged TCR beta genes was amplified from genomic DNA with a multiplex PCR assay. On the Illumina HiSeq System, the amplified TCR beta libraries were sequenced as 87-base-pair reads. The study's own analysis went as follows. A later analysis tallied around 82 million unique TCR beta chains across the 666 repertoires, and about 10 million of those chains were shared by two or more donors. Raw reads were error-corrected and collapsed into unique sequences with a nearest-neighbor algorithm that merged closely related sequences to remove PCR and sequencing errors. To assign V, D and J gene segments, CDR3 sequences were aligned to IMGT reference sequences. For a sequence to be retained, a match of at least six nucleotides was required to both a V gene segment and a J gene segment. A rearrangement counted as productive if the CDR3 had no stop codons and remained in frame with V and J, and every other rearrangement counted as non-productive. Following IMGT convention, CDR3 was defined as the stretch from the second conserved V-encoded cysteine up to the conserved J-encoded phenylalanine. The earlier analysis of fewer than 750 of the donors excluded sequences that lacked an unambiguous match to a single V gene segment. An earlier analysis of some 500 of the donors classified V segments as functional when productive rearrangements were above 56.7% and as segregating when the standard deviation between donors was above 5%. A statistical classification framework was developed to diagnose cytomegalovirus status using the catalog of TCR beta chain sequences. In a later analysis, V and J genes were assigned by comparing TCR nucleotide sequences against IMGT/GENE-DB human TR gene sequences. A later analysis assigned CDR3 sequences and most-parsimonious VDJ recombination scenarios with the TCRdist pipeline. In a later analysis, each TCR beta chain was defined by its CDR3 amino acid sequence together with its V-gene family, and reads without a unique V-gene family were excluded. In a later analysis, 500 to 700 highly shared, low-generation-probability nucleotide sequences were removed to address suspected cross-contamination and a sequencing artifact. For each public chain, a later analysis derived a clonal expansion index from normalized ranks of inferred template counts within each repertoire. In a later analysis, generation probabilities were computed with a VDJ recombination model fitted to out-of-frame rearrangements, and the resulting probabilities were checked against IGoR. In a later analysis, hypergeometric tests were used to score TCR-TCR, TCR-HLA and TCR-CMV co-occurrence, with a repertoire-size bias correction applied to TCR pairs. In a later analysis, false discovery rates were estimated by permuting HLA or CMV assignments 20 times. In a later analysis, co-occurring TCRs were grouped using DBSCAN, with TCRdist sequence similarity added in when clustering inside HLA-allele-positive subsets. For co-occurrence clustering, repertoires with fewer than 30,000 or more than 120,000 public chains were excluded, along with a handful of repertoires with anomalous nucleotide sharing. The source is immuneACCESS, and TCRdb retained only in-frame sequences with V and J called. Part of the clones is not carried over; for the studies checked, unresolved V genes explain less than half of this, and the remainder is unexplained. V and J calls and clone size follow that table, whereas D and trimming were derived from the DNA. This sample holds about 130,000 clones; roughly 78% were observed only once. The top ten clonotypes cover approximately 3.9% of the sample.

In total, over 600 healthy bone marrow donors made up the cohort. All cohort members were sampled while nominally healthy, although unrecorded immune exposures were likely present. The donor tested CMV seropositive, placing the donor among the 250 to 350 seropositive members of the cohort. Every donor gave a peripheral blood sample, and the peripheral blood mononuclear cells from that sample were used for TCR beta sequencing. The Qiagen DNeasy Blood Extraction Kit was used to extract genomic DNA from the blood cell samples. Sequencing input: PBMCs. This clonotype was obtained from a man between 50 and 59 years old in good health and CMV-seropositive. The rearranged chain carries TRBV6-1 and TRBJ1-1, with no D gene named confidently. The CDR3 protein is CASRPTPEAFF. In nucleotides, the sequence is TGTGCCAGCAGACCAACACCTGAAGCTTTCTTT.